One sample yielded the 29 T cell receptor beta chains listed below, sequenced in a study of T cell responses to AZD1222 COVID-19 vaccine. Clones were read by immunoSEQ multiplex PCR, and TCRdb kept only the in-frame ones, dropping some. The repertoire holds about 96,000 clones, with around 89% as singletons. This material consisted of peripheral blood, taken on day 0 of AZD1222 vaccination. These TCRs come from an adult in good health.

The rearrangement uses TRBV5-6 and TRBJ2-7; TRBD2 aligns across 10 bases. Germline CDR1 SGHDT, CDR2 YYEEEE. The CDR3 is made up of 16 amino acids. The V and J ends lost 5 bases and 3 bases, in that order; junction bases with no gene match: 11. The CDR3, as DNA: TGTGCCAGCAGTCAAAAGCGGGGGGGCAATTTCTACGAGCAGTACTTC. Its protein is CASSQKRGGNFYEQYF. Full variable domain (outside the CDR3, taken from reference TRBV5-6 and TRBJ2-7): DAGVTQSPTHLIKTRGQQVTLRCSPKSGHDTVSWYQQALGQGPQFIFQYYEEEERQRGNFPDRFSGHQFPNYSSELNVNALLLGDSALYLCASSQKRGGNFYEQYFGPGTRLTVT.

This clone showed up just a few times. This chain joins TRBV4-2 and TRBJ2-5; possibly TRBD1 for D (5 bases). Germline CDR1 is LGHNA and CDR2 is YNFKEQ. This CDR3 is built from 15 residues. V shed 2 bases and J shed 2 bases, with 12 bases lying between them. This CDR3 is CASSQMGQGQETQYF. The CDR3 coding sequence is TGTGCCAGCAGCCAAATGGGGCAGGGTCAAGAGACCCAGTACTTC.

V usage is TRBV3-1 (or the pseudogene TRBV3-2) and J usage is TRBJ1-2, with TRBD1 matching over 8 bases. This CDR3 has 16 amino acids. Germline trimming cut 4 bases from V and 7 bases from J; bases unmatched to any gene: 14. Germline values: CDR1 LGHDT, CDR2 YNNKEL (reference sequence). The CDR3 sequence: CASSRLEDREYSGYTF. For the CDR3, the DNA is TGTGCCAGCAGCCGGCTCGAGGACAGGGAGTACAGTGGCTACACCTTC.

The chain links TRBV11-3 to TRBJ2-1, with 9 bases aligning to TRBD1. With 4 bases clipped from V and 7 bases from J, the junction kept 8 bases outside the gene matches. Germline V CDR1 and CDR2: SGHNT, YENEEA. The CDR3 sequence is 15 residues long. Here the CDR3 reads CASSSRTGEGNEQFF. The CDR3 DNA is TGTGCCAGCAGCTCCCGGACAGGGGAGGGAAATGAGCAGTTCTTC.

The rearrangement links TRBV2 to TRBJ2-7; no definite D call. The CDR3 consists of 10 residues. Germline CDR1 SNHLY, CDR2 FYNNEI. V lost 9 bases and J 3 bases, leaving 6 bases between the germline ends. CDR3 amino acids: CASGDYEQYF. CDR3 sequence (DNA): TGTGCCAGTGGAGACTACGAGCAGTACTTC.

CDR3 amino acids: CASSLMAVGTEAFF. In nucleotides, the CDR3 is TGTGCCAGCAGCCTTATGGCGGTTGGCACTGAAGCTTTCTTT. This chain connects TRBV7-8 to TRBJ1-1, with D unresolved. With 5 bases removed from V and 4 bases from J, the gap between germline ends came to 14 bases. CDR3 length: 14 amino acids. Germline CDR1 reads SGHVS; CDR2 reads FQNEAQ. Drawing the rest from reference TRBV7-8 and TRBJ1-1, the complete variable domain is GAGVSQSPRYKVAKRGQDVALRCDPISGHVSLFWYQQALGQGPEFLTYFQNEAQLDKSGLPSDRFFAERPEGSVSTLKIQRTQQEDSAVYLCASSLMAVGTEAFFGQGTRLTVV.

The chain combines TRBV4-3 with TRBJ2-3, with no clear D. The CDR3 is made up of 13 amino acids. Trimming shortened V by 1 base and J by 2 bases, and 4 bases separated the two germline ends. Looked up from germline, CDR1 is LGHNA and CDR2 is YSLEER. This CDR3 is CASSQAHTDTQYF. CDR3 sequence (DNA): TGCGCCAGCAGCCAAGCACACACAGATACGCAGTATTTT.

The sample holds one count of this clone. The CDR3 DNA is TGTGCCAGCAGCGAACTAGCGGGGGGCTACAATGAGCAGTTCTTC. This codes for CASSELAGGYNEQFF. The chain joins TRBV7-2 to TRBJ2-1; TRBD2 matches 12 bases. Unmatched junction bases numbered 2, after V lost 5 bases and J lost 3 bases. CDR3 size: 15 residues. Germline V gives CDR1 SGHTA, CDR2 FQGNSA. Complete variable domain (other parts from reference TRBV7-2 and TRBJ2-1): GAGVSQSPSNKVTEKGKDVELRCDPISGHTALYWYRQSLGQGLEFLIYFQGNSAPDKSGLPSDRFSAERTGGSVSTLTIQRTQQEDSAVYLCASSELAGGYNEQFFGPGTRLTVL.

The gene calls are TRBV18 and TRBJ1-2; TRBD1 aligns across 8 bases. V dropped 2 bases and J dropped 4; count of bases not matched to a gene: 6. Germline V gene data show CDR1 as KGHSH and CDR2 as LQKENI. CDR3 length: 15 residues. This chain's CDR3 is CASSPSGGRIYGYTF. The DNA of the CDR3 is TGTGCCAGCTCACCATCAGGGGGCAGAATCTATGGCTACACCTTC.

This rearrangement joins TRBV3-1 (or the pseudogene TRBV3-2) to TRBJ1-6; maybe TRBD1 (5 bases). V lost 6 bases to trimming and J lost 0 bases, with 15 bases between them. Germline CDR1 LGHDT, CDR2 YNNKEL (reference sequence). The CDR3 is made up of 17 amino acids. In DNA, the CDR3 is TGTGCCAGCAGGGTTGGGGCGGCAAGCTCCTATAATTCACCCCTCCACTTT. Protein: CASRVGAASSYNSPLHF.

The chain is built from TRBV13 and TRBJ2-1, with D perhaps being TRBD1 or TRBD2 (6 bases each). CDR3 length: 15 residues. Germline-derived CDR1 and CDR2 are PRHDT and FYEKMQ (reference sequence). V shed 5 bases and J shed 7 bases, with 18 bases lying between them. CDR3 nucleotide sequence: TGTGCCAGCAGCCCATGGGGGGCAGGGAATAATGAGCAGTTCTTC. This gives the protein CASSPWGAGNNEQFF.

V usage is TRBV4-1 and J usage is TRBJ1-6; D is uncertain. With 4 bases removed from V and 6 bases from J, the gap between germline ends came to 13 bases. CDR3 length: 15 residues. Germline CDR1 is MGHRA and CDR2 is YSYEKL. CDR3 amino acids: CASSPVSQINSPLHF. For the CDR3, the DNA is TGCGCCAGCAGCCCAGTGTCACAGATTAATTCACCCCTCCACTTT.

CDR3 loop: CASSQGMDTSGNTIYF. The CDR3 nucleotides read TGCGCCAGCAGCCAAGGGATGGACACGTCTGGAAACACCATATATTTT. V usage is TRBV4-1 and J usage is TRBJ1-3, with a possible D match to TRBD1 (5 bases). Germline V gene lookup returns CDR1 MGHRA and CDR2 YSYEKL. The CDR3 totals 16 residues. The ends were cut back, 1 base at V and 1 base at J, with 11 bases in the middle.

The rearrangement links TRBV4-1 to TRBJ1-3; no clear D. Germline CDR1 MGHRA, CDR2 YSYEKL. This CDR3 is built from 17 residues. Trimming took off 1 base at V and 0 bases at J, with 13 bases between the two ends. This CDR3 reads CASSQVLTFNSGNTIYF. The CDR3 DNA reads TGCGCCAGCAGCCAAGTTTTGACTTTTAACTCTGGAAACACCATATATTTT.

This clone was found once. V and J are TRBV18 and TRBJ2-7; 8 bases agree with TRBD1. Looked up from germline, CDR1 is KGHSH and CDR2 is LQKENI. V was clipped by 3 bases and J by 3 bases; unmatched bases: 7. The CDR3 is 15 amino acids. CDR3 coding DNA: TGTGCCAGCTCACCTTACGGGACAGGCGGCTACGAGCAGTACTTC. Residues: CASSPYGTGGYEQYF.

V gene TRBV12-3 or TRBV12-4 combines with J gene TRBJ1-2; D is uncertain. CDR3 length equals 13 residues. V dropped 0 bases and J dropped 7 bases, with 9 bases sitting between them. This CDR3 is CASSLAGFSGYTF. DNA for the CDR3: TGTGCCAGCAGTTTAGCAGGGTTTAGTGGCTACACCTTC.

J is TRBJ1-5 and V is TRBV2; unclear D gene. V dropped 7 bases and J dropped 1 base, with 14 bases sitting between them. This CDR3 is built from 15 residues. Per germline, CDR1 SNHLY and CDR2 FYNNEI. CDR3 residues: CASIEGPSSNQPQHF. The CDR3 bases are TGTGCCAGCATCGAGGGTCCGTCCAGCAATCAGCCCCAGCATTTT.

The V and J genes are TRBV6-5 and TRBJ2-3; the D is unclear. The CDR3 spans 14 residues. Germline assignment: CDR1 MNHEY and CDR2 SVGAGI. Trimming took 6 bases from V and 3 from J, leaving 13 bases between them. CDR3 sequence: CASSDRWRTDTQYF. The CDR3 DNA reads as TGTGCCAGCAGCGACCGGTGGAGAACAGATACGCAGTATTTT.

The rearrangement links TRBV6-2 or TRBV6-3 to TRBJ2-5, with a weak D call TRBD2 (7 bases). V lost 6 bases and J lost 5, with 19 bases in between. Germline values: CDR1 MNHEY, CDR2 SVGEGT. The CDR3 consists of 15 residues. CDR3 nucleotide sequence: TGTGCCAGCAGCCCTACGGCGGGGGCCGGGGAGACCCAGTACTTC. As protein: CASSPTAGAGETQYF.

V usage is TRBV30 and J usage is TRBJ1-1; no clear D. CDR1 and CDR2 (germline): GTSNPN, SVGIG (reference sequence). Trimming left V 4 bases short and J 1 base short, with 7 bases between. This CDR3 spans 12 amino acids. CDR3 nucleotides: TGTGCCTGGATGAACACGAACACTGAAGCTTTCTTT. Encoded protein: CAWMNTNTEAFF.

The chain recombines TRBV28 with TRBJ2-1; D may be TRBD1 (6 bases). Germline V CDR1 and CDR2: MDHEN, SYDVKM. V gave up 0 bases and J gave up 4 bases, with 13 bases separating them. This CDR3 is built from 16 residues. DNA for the CDR3: TGTGCCAGCAGTTTATGGGACAGCGGTTTTTACAATGAGCAGTTCTTC. It is translated as CASSLWDSGFYNEQFF.

This chain joins TRBV5-6 and TRBJ1-2, with 7 bases matching TRBD1. Germline V lookup: CDR1 SGHDT, CDR2 YYEEEE. This CDR3 has 15 residues. V lost 2 bases, J lost 1 base, and 5 bases stayed unmatched. CDR3 sequence reads: CASSLKGQDNYGYTF. CDR3 nucleotide sequence: TGTGCCAGCAGCTTAAAAGGACAGGATAACTATGGCTACACCTTC.

V is TRBV2 and J is TRBJ1-6; 9 bases match TRBD1. Per germline, CDR1 SNHLY and CDR2 FYNNEI. After removal of 1 base from V and 11 bases from J, the junction contained 3 bases not matched to a gene. The CDR3 is 14 amino acids. The CDR3 DNA reads as TGTGCCAGCAGTGAAGGGACAGGGGTTACACCCCTCCACTTT. It yields the protein CASSEGTGVTPLHF. The full variable domain, in which reference TRBV2 and TRBJ1-6 provide the parts outside the CDR3, is EPEVTQTPSHQVTQMGQEVILRCVPISNHLYFYWYRQILGQKVEFLVSFYNNEISEKSEIFDDQFSVERPDGSNFTLKIRSTKLEDSAMYFCASSEGTGVTPLHFGNGTRLTVT.

V gene TRBV30 combines with J gene TRBJ1-6; D not certain. The ends were cut back, 3 bases at V and 7 bases at J, with 4 bases in the middle. The CDR3 sequence is 11 residues long. CDR1 is GTSNPN and CDR2 is SVGIG in the germline V gene (reference sequence). For the CDR3, the DNA is TGTGCCTGGAGGCTGAATTCACCCCTCCACTTT. The encoded protein is CAWRLNSPLHF.

The chain couples TRBV9 to TRBJ2-1; TRBD1 aligns across 11 bases. This CDR3 region has 14 residues. Germline trimming cut 0 bases from V and 9 bases from J; bases unmatched to any gene: 2. Looked up from germline, CDR1 is SGDLS and CDR2 is YYNGEE. Here the CDR3 reads CASSVVGTGGEQFF. The CDR3 nucleotides are TGTGCCAGCAGCGTAGTTGGGACAGGGGGTGAGCAGTTCTTC.

The chain joins TRBV28 to TRBJ2-2, with D possibly matching TRBD1 (6 bases). CDR1 MDHEN and CDR2 SYDVKM come from the germline V gene. Trimming took off 6 bases at V and 6 bases at J, with 17 bases between the two ends. The CDR3 runs 15 residues. The CDR3 DNA is TGTGCCAGCAGACAGGGTGGAGAACACTCCGGGGAGCTGTTTTTT. Its translation is CASRQGGEHSGELFF.

The chain combines TRBV15 with TRBJ2-7; 7 positions agree with TRBD1. Germline trimming cut 0 bases from V and 1 base from J; bases unmatched to any gene: 6. Germline CDR1 reads LNHNV; CDR2 reads YYDKDF (reference sequence). There are 16 residues in the CDR3. As DNA, the CDR3 is TGTGCCACCAGCAGAGATTTCCCGGGACAGTCCTACGAGCAGTACTTC. Amino acid sequence: CATSRDFPGQSYEQYF.

The chain recombines TRBV6-2 or TRBV6-3 with TRBJ2-7; a weak D match, TRBD1 (5 bases). Between the trimmed V and J ends, which lost 5 bases and 3 bases, there was a span of 20 bases. CDR1 and CDR2 (germline): MNHEY, SVGEGT. The CDR3 is 16 residues long. CDR3 nucleotide sequence: TGTGCCAGCAGTCCCCCTAGGGGTCTTACTGACTACGAGCAGTACTTC. Protein product: CASSPPRGLTDYEQYF.

The chain recombines TRBV5-4 with TRBJ2-3; 12 bases agree with TRBD2. The germline CDR1 and CDR2 sequences are SGHNT and YYREEE (reference sequence). The junction had 8 bases not matched to a gene; V was cut back by 1 base and J by 2 bases. This CDR3 comprises 18 residues. This CDR3 is CASSLFPTSGGSTDTQYF. Written as DNA, the CDR3 is TGTGCCAGCAGCTTGTTCCCGACTAGCGGGGGATCCACAGATACGCAGTATTTT.